The 32 T cell receptor beta chains below were found in one sample sequenced in a study of blood T cell repertoires in COVID-19. TCRdb's copy holds only in-frame clones and misses some; the assay was immunoSEQ multiplex PCR. Counted here are about 240,000 clones, 85% to 90% occurring once; the ten biggest clones make up 5.5% to 6.5%. Material for sequencing was peripheral blood. These receptors originate from a man in his 60s with acute or convalescent COVID-19.

The chain is built from TRBV6-4 and TRBJ1-5; 7 bases fit TRBD1. The V segment lost 4 bases and the J segment 2 bases; nucleotides outside the gene matches: 2. CDR3 length equals 14 residues. Germline-derived CDR1 and CDR2 are MRHNA and SNTAGT. The CDR3 region has the DNA TGTGCCAGCAGTGCTGACAGGGGCAATCAGCCCCAGCATTTT. Protein sequence: CASSADRGNQPQHF.

The chain joins TRBV19 to TRBJ1-4, with D perhaps matching TRBD1 (5 bases). The CDR3 covers 14 residues. The ends were cut back, 6 bases at V and 2 bases at J, with 10 bases in the middle. Germline lookup yields CDR1 LNHDA and CDR2 SQIVND (reference sequence). In DNA, the CDR3 is TGTGCCAGTAGCAGGGATTCGACTAATGAAAAACTGTTTTTT. Translating it yields CASSRDSTNEKLFF.

The count of this clone is one. The chain employs TRBV28 and TRBJ2-5, with 7 nucleotides matching TRBD1. Trimming took 4 bases from V and 5 from J; bases not matched to a gene: 10. Germline CDR1 reads MDHEN; CDR2 reads SYDVKM. There are 15 residues in the CDR3. This chain's CDR3 is CASSSYGTAQETQYF. The DNA for the CDR3 is TGTGCCAGCAGTTCATATGGGACAGCCCAGGAGACCCAGTACTTC.

The V gene is TRBV6-1, the J gene TRBJ1-2; the match to TRBD1 covers 7 bases. Germline lookup yields CDR1 MNHNS and CDR2 SASEGT. This CDR3 is 15 amino acids long. Unmatched junction bases numbered 12, after V lost 5 bases and J lost 6 bases. CDR3 sequence: CASSPEGDRRNGYTF. CDR3 coding DNA: TGTGCCAGCAGTCCTGAGGGGGACAGACGGAATGGCTACACCTTC.

CDR3 sequence (DNA): TGTGCCTCCGGGAACCGGAAGGATACCGGGGAGCTGTTTTTT. Translating it yields CASGNRKDTGELFF. This chain uses TRBV14 with TRBJ2-2; D perhaps matches TRBD2 (5 bases). The CDR3 loop spans 14 amino acids. Trimming cost V 11 bases and J 5 bases, with 18 bases left between them. From germline, CDR1 is SGHDN and CDR2 FVKESK.

The chain is built from TRBV6-2 or TRBV6-3 and TRBJ2-7, with 13 bases matching TRBD2. Germline V CDR1 and CDR2: MNHEY, SVGEGT. V trimming: 2 bases; J trimming: 12 bases; junction bases outside the gene matches: 13. This CDR3 spans 16 amino acids. The CDR3 is CASSYNTGTSGTLLYF. CDR3 coding DNA: TGTGCCAGCAGTTACAACACCGGGACTAGCGGGACCCTCTTGTACTTC.

Here the CDR3 DNA reads TGTGCCAGCAGTGAATCTAGGTCTGCCGGGGAGCTGTTTTTT. Translating gives CASSESRSAGELFF. This chain links TRBV6-4 with TRBJ2-2; D is ambiguous. V was trimmed by 3 bases and J by 6 bases, leaving 11 bases between them. The germline V gene has CDR1 MRHNA and CDR2 SNTAGT. The CDR3 is 14 residues long.

The chain is built from TRBV2 and TRBJ1-6; D is uncertain. The CDR3 has 15 amino acids. The V and J ends lost 8 bases and 6 bases respectively, with 17 bases between them. Germline V gene data show CDR1 as SNHLY and CDR2 as FYNNEI. This CDR3 reads CASEMSQPFNSPLHF. Here the CDR3 DNA reads TGTGCCAGCGAGATGTCCCAACCCTTTAATTCACCCCTCCACTTT.

The rearrangement links TRBV19 to TRBJ1-1; weak D call: TRBD1 (5 bases). CDR1 is LNHDA, CDR2 SQIVND, per germline (reference sequence). The CDR3 is 14 amino acids. V lost 9 bases, J lost 0 bases, and 14 bases lay in between. The CDR3 DNA reads as TGTGCCAGCACCTCATTAGGGGTGAACACTGAAGCTTTCTTT. Its protein product is CASTSLGVNTEAFF.

The chain carries TRBV9 and TRBJ2-1; possible D gene TRBD1, 5 bases. The CDR3 has 15 residues. Germline CDR1 SGDLS, CDR2 YYNGEE. V was cut by 4 bases and J by 3 bases, with 14 bases left in between. CDR3: CASSPIDSHYNEQFF. CDR3 sequence (DNA): TGTGCCAGCAGCCCTATCGACAGTCACTACAATGAGCAGTTCTTC.

V gene TRBV9 combines with J gene TRBJ2-3; TRBD1 matches 10 bases. The germline CDR1 and CDR2 sequences are SGDLS and YYNGEE. The CDR3 totals 17 residues. J was trimmed by 0 bases and V by 5 bases; bases with no gene match: 9. The CDR3 nucleotides read TGTGCCAGCAGTTTTGGGGACAGGGGAATTAGCACAGATACGCAGTATTTT. It codes for CASSFGDRGISTDTQYF.

The rearrangement uses TRBV28 and TRBJ1-5; no clear D gene. The CDR3 extends over 13 amino acids. Trimming cost V 7 bases and J 5 bases, with 12 bases left between them. Looked up from germline, CDR1 is MDHEN and CDR2 is SYDVKM. Here the CDR3 reads CASIPGKDQPQHF. DNA for the CDR3: TGTGCCAGCATCCCGGGGAAAGATCAGCCCCAGCATTTT.

A note on this clone: The sample has other DNA sequences that encode this CDR3 too. J is TRBJ2-5 and V is TRBV5-1; 9 bases line up with TRBD1. This CDR3 has 15 amino acids. The germline gives CDR1 SGHRS, CDR2 YFSETQ. V lost 0 bases to trimming and J lost 1 base; unmatched junction nucleotides: 1. CDR3 protein: CASSLGTGVQETQYF. The CDR3 bases are TGCGCCAGCAGCTTGGGGACAGGGGTCCAAGAGACCCAGTACTTC.

This chain uses TRBV7-9 with TRBJ1-6; 8 positions agree with TRBD1. J lost 6 bases, V lost 5 bases, and 9 bases had no gene match. Germline V gives CDR1 SEHNR, CDR2 FQNEAQ (reference sequence). CDR3 size: 16 residues. Here the CDR3 reads CASSLITGGGNSPLHF. As DNA, the CDR3 is TGTGCCAGCAGCCTAATTACAGGGGGAGGTAATTCACCCCTCCACTTT.

The rearrangement joins TRBV20-1 to TRBJ2-2; 7 bases line up with TRBD1. The CDR3 runs to 14 residues. Germline lookup yields CDR1 DFQATT and CDR2 SNEGSKA (reference sequence). V lost 3 bases and J lost 3; bases outside the gene matches: 4. The CDR3 spells CSASLGTDTGELFF. DNA for the CDR3: TGCAGTGCTAGTCTCGGGACAGACACCGGGGAGCTGTTTTTT.

This rearrangement joins TRBV28 to TRBJ2-7, with D possibly TRBD2 on 6 matching bases. Germline V lookup: CDR1 MDHEN, CDR2 SYDVKM. V shed 6 bases and J shed 2 bases, with 23 bases lying between them. This CDR3 region has 17 residues. The CDR3 DNA is TGTGCCAGCAGACCAGGGTCGGGGGTCTCCGCGGCCTACGAGCAGTACTTC. Translated: CASRPGSGVSAAYEQYF.

This chain joins TRBV6-5 and TRBJ2-5; 10 bases align to TRBD1. CDR3 size: 15 residues. The V gene end was trimmed by 4 bases and the J gene end by 5 bases; junction bases not matched to a gene: 7. Germline V gene data show CDR1 as MNHEY and CDR2 as SVGAGI. The CDR3 DNA reads as TGTGCCAGCAGTTCCCGGGACAGGGGATTGGAGACCCAGTACTTC. Translation gives CASSSRDRGLETQYF.

The genes are TRBV24-1 and TRBJ2-1; 11 bases agree with TRBD1. V dropped 4 bases and J dropped 8; count of bases not matched to a gene: 12. Per germline, CDR1 KGHDR and CDR2 SFDVKD. The CDR3 is made up of 17 amino acids. CDR3 amino acids: CATSDPTTDRGLYEQFF. CDR3 coding DNA: TGTGCCACCAGTGACCCGACCACGGACAGGGGGCTCTATGAGCAGTTCTTC.

The J gene is TRBJ2-7, the V gene TRBV6-5, with 7 bases fitting TRBD1. The CDR3 has 15 residues. The V and J ends lost 6 bases and 4 bases, in that order; junction bases with no gene match: 12. Germline V gene data show CDR1 as MNHEY and CDR2 as SVGAGI. The CDR3 DNA sequence: TGTGCCAGCAGATCAGGGGGTCTTATGCGGTACGAGCAGTACTTC. It yields the protein CASRSGGLMRYEQYF.

The chain combines TRBV28 with TRBJ1-4; 9 positions match TRBD1. The CDR3 runs 15 residues. The V gene end was trimmed by 3 bases and the J gene end by 3 bases; junction bases not matched to a gene: 2. CDR1 and CDR2 from the germline V gene are MDHEN and SYDVKM. The CDR3 protein is CASSLGQGANEKLFF. In DNA, the CDR3 is TGTGCCAGCAGTTTGGGACAGGGAGCTAATGAAAAACTGTTTTTT.

The rearrangement uses TRBV19 and TRBJ1-2; TRBD1 matches 10 bases. This CDR3 is built from 15 residues. Trimming took 5 bases from V and 4 from J; bases not matched to a gene: 7. Looked up from germline, CDR1 is LNHDA and CDR2 is SQIVND (reference sequence). This chain's CDR3 is CASSLRTGGFYGYTF. The CDR3 DNA reads TGTGCCAGTAGTCTACGGACAGGGGGTTTCTATGGCTACACCTTC.

The chain has TRBV5-6 and TRBJ2-7; the match to TRBD2 covers 7 bases. The CDR3 loop spans 15 amino acids. Germline V gives CDR1 SGHDT, CDR2 YYEEEE. Germline trimming cut 3 bases from V and 3 bases from J; bases unmatched to any gene: 9. The CDR3 protein is CASSSDRASGYEQYF. In DNA, the CDR3 is TGTGCCAGCAGCTCCGACAGAGCTAGCGGCTACGAGCAGTACTTC.

J is TRBJ2-4 and V is TRBV2; 8 bases agree with TRBD1. This CDR3 spans 16 amino acids. V gave up 5 bases and J gave up 3 bases; unmatched junction bases: 9. Germline V gene data show CDR1 as SNHLY and CDR2 as FYNNEI. The CDR3 sequence: CASSPRTGSVKNIQYF. The CDR3 DNA reads TGTGCCAGCAGTCCCAGGACAGGGTCCGTCAAAAACATTCAGTACTTC.

This clone was detected only a few times. The CDR3 DNA reads as TGTGCCAGCAGCTTAGGGGACTATTTTTTACCCGACTCGGGCGAGCAGTACTTC. Translating gives CASSLGDYFLPDSGEQYF. This rearrangement joins TRBV11-2 to TRBJ2-7; the match to TRBD2 covers 7 bases. The CDR3 is 18 residues long. Germline lookup yields CDR1 SGHAT and CDR2 FQNNGV. V was clipped by 1 base and J by 6 bases; unmatched bases: 18.

The chain links TRBV11-3 to TRBJ2-2; 8 bases are shared with TRBD1. Trimming removed 8 bases from V and 6 bases from J; junction bases left unmatched: 5. This CDR3 region has 13 residues. CDR1 SGHNT and CDR2 YENEEA come from the germline V gene. The CDR3 coding sequence is TGTGCCAGCGCCGAGACAGGGGCCGGGGAGCTGTTTTTT. This sequence encodes CASAETGAGELFF.

The chain uses TRBV4-2 and TRBJ1-2, with a weak D call TRBD1 (6 bases). V was pared by 1 base and J by 3 bases, with 9 bases between. The CDR3 has 14 amino acids. Germline V gene lookup returns CDR1 LGHNA and CDR2 YNFKEQ. The CDR3 coding sequence is TGTGCCAGCAGCCAAGCTCCAGGGGACTATGGCTACACCTTC. Translation: CASSQAPGDYGYTF.

The chain is built from TRBV2 and TRBJ2-7, with a possible D match to TRBD1 (5 bases). The germline gives CDR1 SNHLY, CDR2 FYNNEI. V dropped 6 bases and J dropped 3 bases, with 9 bases sitting between them. The CDR3 length is 12 residues. The CDR3 here is CASRPDSYEQYF. CDR3 coding DNA: TGTGCCAGCAGGCCCGACAGCTACGAGCAGTACTTC.

This rearrangement joins TRBV5-1 to TRBJ1-1, with TRBD1 matching 8 bases. Germline CDR1 SGHRS, CDR2 YFSETQ. V was pared by 4 bases and J by 1 base, with 9 bases of the junction left unmatched. The CDR3 is made up of 16 amino acids. The CDR3 protein is CASSPGQGWGNTEAFF. DNA of the CDR3: TGCGCCAGCAGCCCCGGACAGGGCTGGGGGAACACTGAAGCTTTCTTT.

The genes are TRBV5-6 and TRBJ1-5; D is ambiguous. This CDR3 is 14 amino acids long. The V and J ends lost 1 base and 9 bases respectively, with 14 bases between them. Germline lookup yields CDR1 SGHDT and CDR2 YYEEEE. CDR3 sequence (DNA): TGTGCCAGCAGCTTGTTCCGCCCGGCGGGGCCCCAGCATTTT. Residues: CASSLFRPAGPQHF.

The rearrangement uses TRBV6-4 and TRBJ2-7, with D possibly TRBD1 on 5 matching bases. CDR3 length: 14 residues. V lost 5 bases to trimming and J lost 5 bases, with 16 bases between them. Germline V gene sequence: CDR1 MRHNA, CDR2 SNTAGT. The CDR3 sequence: CASSRQPGRDEQYF. CDR3 coding DNA: TGTGCCAGCAGTCGACAGCCCGGTAGGGACGAGCAGTACTTC.

This chain links TRBV5-4 with TRBJ2-1, with 10 bases aligning to TRBD2. Germline V CDR1 and CDR2: SGHNT, YYREEE (reference sequence). The CDR3 consists of 17 residues. The V gene end was trimmed by 3 bases and the J gene end by 5 bases; junction bases not matched to a gene: 11. The CDR3 loop reads CASSSPGLAREDNEQFF. The CDR3, as DNA: TGTGCCAGCAGCTCACCGGGACTAGCGAGAGAAGACAATGAGCAGTTCTTC.

V and J are TRBV6-2 or TRBV6-3 and TRBJ2-5, with TRBD1 matching over 11 bases. The germline CDR1 and CDR2 sequences are MNHEY and SVGEGT. CDR3 size: 16 residues. V trimming: 3 bases; J trimming: 4 bases; junction bases outside the gene matches: 7. CDR3 bases: TGTGCCAGCAGTTATGCGGGCGGACAGGGGGCAGAGACCCAGTACTTC. This translates into CASSYAGGQGAETQYF.